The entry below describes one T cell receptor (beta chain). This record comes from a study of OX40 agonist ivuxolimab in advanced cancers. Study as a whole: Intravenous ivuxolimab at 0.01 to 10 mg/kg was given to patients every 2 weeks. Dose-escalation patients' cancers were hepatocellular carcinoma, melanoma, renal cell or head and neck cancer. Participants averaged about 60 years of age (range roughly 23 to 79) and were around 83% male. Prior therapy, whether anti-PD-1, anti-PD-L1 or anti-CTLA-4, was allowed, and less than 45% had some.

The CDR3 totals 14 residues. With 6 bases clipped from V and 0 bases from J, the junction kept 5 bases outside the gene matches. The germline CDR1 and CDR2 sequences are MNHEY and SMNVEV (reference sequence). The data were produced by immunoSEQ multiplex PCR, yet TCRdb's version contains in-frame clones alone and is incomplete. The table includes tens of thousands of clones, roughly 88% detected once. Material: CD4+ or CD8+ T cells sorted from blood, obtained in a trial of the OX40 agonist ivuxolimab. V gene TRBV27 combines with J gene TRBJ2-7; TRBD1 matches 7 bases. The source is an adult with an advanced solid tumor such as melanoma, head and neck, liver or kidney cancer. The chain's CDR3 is CASSRDRTSYEQYF. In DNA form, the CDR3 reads TGTGCCAGCAGCCGGGACAGAACCTCCTACGAGCAGTACTTC.